This T cell receptor (beta chain) comes out of a study of T cell responses to AZD1222 COVID-19 vaccine. The study's findings and limits: White British people made up most donors, females outnumbered males, and clonal diversity was possibly underestimated. Repertoire sampling occurred only after the peak T cell response. Within unmutated variant regions lay the reported targets of nearly half of spike-specific TCRs. Seropositive AZD1222 recipients at baseline numbered only five or six.

About this clone: Its target is unknown.

Sequencing used immunoSEQ multiplex PCR; TCRdb keeps in-frame clones, though not all of them. Here the sample spans 120,000 or so clones, around 89% being singletons. V lost 7 bases and J lost 8; bases outside the gene matches: 3. Looked up from germline, CDR1 is SGHNT and CDR2 is YYREEE (reference sequence). CDR3 length: 13 residues. V is TRBV5-4 and J is TRBJ2-1; 13 nucleotides line up with TRBD2. Specimen: peripheral blood, collected 28 days after the second AZD1222 dose. The clonotype was recovered from an adult who received the AZD1222 COVID-19 vaccine. The CDR3 DNA reads as TGTGCCAGCCGACTAGCGGGGGGCCATGAGCAGTTCTTC. This translates into CASRLAGGHEQFF.